These 19 T cell receptor beta chains were sequenced from one sample in a study of blood T cells in healthy people across ages. PCR was performed a second time for roughly 6 to 12 cycles using a sample-barcoded 5' primer and a J-beta primer mix. From the 5' RACE reads, TCRdb called clonotypes with MiXCR, one entry per CDR3 protein. This table has approximately 780,000 distinct CDR3 sequences, roughly 25% appearing once. This sample was shared with a second study, whose subject was T cells of mothers and their children.

Sequencing input: blood. These receptor sequences come from a boy between 10 and 17 years old in good health.

This clonotype appeared a single time. Since the CDR3 does not end with the conserved phenylalanine or tryptophan, this likely comes from a read error. The chain carries TRBV19 and TRBJ2-3, with D uncertain. In germline, CDR1 is LNHDA, CDR2 SQIVND (reference sequence). The length of the CDR3 is 13 residues. V was clipped by 6 bases and J by 8 bases, with 15 bases between them. In nucleotides, the CDR3 is TGTGCCAGTAGCCCCCAGGCGCCTGGTACGCAGTATCTT. Translated: CASSPQAPGTQYL.

V and J are TRBV5-1 and TRBJ2-1; D is ambiguous. The CDR3 is made up of 14 amino acids. Germline-derived CDR1 and CDR2 are SGHRS and YFSETQ. Trimming took 4 bases from V and 4 from J, leaving 12 bases between them. In DNA, the CDR3 is TGCGCCAGCAGCACGATCAACCCGTACAATGAGCAGTTCTTC. It codes for CASSTINPYNEQFF. The complete variable domain, with remaining parts taken from reference TRBV5-1 and TRBJ2-1, reads KAGVTQTPRYLIKTRGQQVTLSCSPISGHRSVSWYQQTPGQGLQFLFEYFSETQRNKGNFPGRFSGRQFSNSRSEMNVSTLELGDSALYLCASSTINPYNEQFFGPGTRLTVL.

This clonotype was picked up a small number of times. This chain uses TRBV7-9 with TRBJ1-5; D possibly corresponds to TRBD1 (6 bases). The CDR3 sequence is 15 residues long. Per the germline V gene, CDR1 is SEHNR and CDR2 is FQNEAQ (reference sequence). With 1 base removed from V and 6 bases from J, the gap between germline ends came to 13 bases. The CDR3 region is CASSLGGAGSQPQHF. In DNA form, the CDR3 reads TGTGCCAGCAGCTTAGGGGGGGCCGGCAGTCAGCCCCAGCATTTT.

The chain links TRBV3-1 to TRBJ2-5, with 8 nucleotides matching TRBD1. This CDR3 spans 17 amino acids. Germline CDR1 is LGHDT and CDR2 is YNNKEL (reference sequence). The trim removed 6 bases at V and 7 bases at J, leaving 19 bases unmatched. The CDR3 nucleotides read TGTGCCAGCAGTAACGCCGGGACAGGTGGGGTCGGTGGGACCCAGTACTTC. The encoded protein is CASSNAGTGGVGGTQYF.

The chain combines TRBV20-1 with TRBJ2-3, with TRBD2 identical over 11 bases. Germline V CDR1 and CDR2: DFQATT, SNEGSKA (reference sequence). The CDR3 loop spans 21 amino acids. V trimming: 0 bases; J trimming: 0 bases; junction bases outside the gene matches: 17. The CDR3 region has the DNA TGCAGTGCTAGAGATACCAGGAGTCCTAGCGGGGGGCCACGTAGCACAGATACGCAGTATTTT. Amino acid sequence: CSARDTRSPSGGPRSTDTQYF.

This clonotype came up a few times. The V gene is TRBV7-9, the J gene TRBJ2-1, with D unresolved. Germline CDR1 and CDR2: SEHNR and FQNEAQ (reference sequence). There are 12 residues in the CDR3. Trimming took off 5 bases at V and 5 bases at J, with 7 bases between the two ends. The CDR3 DNA follows: TGTGCCAGCAGCGAACAGAACAATGAGCAGTTCTTC. It codes for CASSEQNNEQFF.

V is TRBV20-1 and J is TRBJ2-4; 8 bases align to TRBD1. V gave up 1 base and J gave up 8 bases; unmatched junction bases: 10. The CDR3 has 15 amino acids. Germline-derived CDR1 and CDR2 are DFQATT and SNEGSKA (reference sequence). The CDR3 DNA is TGCAGTGCTAGAGTACCCCAGGGGGCTGGAGACATTCAGTACTTC. Translation: CSARVPQGAGDIQYF.

This clonotype was seen only a few times. This chain joins TRBV6-1 and TRBJ1-5; no definite D call. Germline V gene lookup returns CDR1 MNHNS and CDR2 SASEGT. CDR3 length: 17 residues. V lost 6 bases and J 0 bases, leaving 18 bases between the germline ends. The CDR3 loop is CASSLFGGRYSNQPQHF. The CDR3 region has the DNA TGTGCCAGCAGCCTCTTTGGTGGACGGTATAGCAATCAGCCCCAGCATTTT.

As to this clonotype: This could be a read error, since a much larger clone is one nucleotide away. This chain joins TRBV5-5 and TRBJ1-2; 7 bases match TRBD1. The CDR3 runs to 13 residues. Trimming removed 4 bases from V and 4 bases from J; junction bases left unmatched: 4. CDR1 SGHKS and CDR2 YYEKEE come from the germline V gene (reference sequence). CDR3: CASSTGQSYGYTF. CDR3 DNA: TGTGCCAGCAGCACGGGACAGAGCTATGGCTACACCTTC.

At least ten counts were recorded for this clonotype. The gene calls are TRBV20-1 and TRBJ2-2; TRBD2 matches at 15 bases. The length of the CDR3 is 16 residues. Germline values: CDR1 DFQATT, CDR2 SNEGSKA (reference sequence). V trimming: 1 base; J trimming: 3 bases; junction bases outside the gene matches: 0. CDR3 protein: CSARGTSGGDTGELFF. CDR3 nucleotides: TGCAGTGCTAGAGGGACTAGCGGGGGGGACACCGGGGAGCTGTTTTTT.

The chain carries TRBV2 and TRBJ2-5; 7 bases align to TRBD2. The CDR3 is made up of 14 amino acids. Trimming at V came to 0 bases and at J to 5 bases, leaving 3 bases not matched to a gene. CDR1 and CDR2 from the germline V gene are SNHLY and FYNNEI. In nucleotides, the CDR3 is TGTGCCAGCAGTGAAGCACTAGCGACCGAGACCCAGTACTTC. This sequence encodes CASSEALATETQYF.

The rearrangement joins TRBV10-3 to TRBJ1-1; a possible D gene is TRBD1 (5 bases). Germline lookup yields CDR1 ENHRY and CDR2 SYGVKD. Trimming left V 5 bases short and J 2 bases short, with 12 bases between. This CDR3 region has 14 residues. The CDR3 DNA reads as TGTGCCATCAGTTTCAGTGGGGGAAACACTGAAGCTTTCTTT. Its protein is CAISFSGGNTEAFF.

This clonotype turned up a few times. DNA for the CDR3: TGCGCCAGCAGCTCCGGGACAGGGGAGGAGACCCAGTACTTC. Its translation is CASSSGTGEETQYF. The chain has TRBV5-1 and TRBJ2-5; 10 bases map to TRBD1. CDR1 is SGHRS, CDR2 YFSETQ, per germline. CDR3 length: 14 residues. V shed 3 bases and J 5 bases; nucleotides not matched to a gene: 4.

This clonotype turned up a few times. The gene calls are TRBV5-1 and TRBJ1-2; D gene uncertain. The V gene's germline CDR1 is SGHRS and CDR2 YFSETQ. V lost 3 bases, J lost 7 bases, and 7 bases lay in between. This CDR3 region has 11 residues. The chain's CDR3 is CASSSASGYTF. CDR3 nucleotides: TGCGCCAGCAGCTCTGCCAGTGGCTACACCTTC.

The chain employs TRBV6-5 and TRBJ1-6; D gene uncertain. The CDR3 is 15 residues long. V gave up 0 bases and J gave up 8 bases, with 11 bases separating them. Germline CDR1 reads MNHEY; CDR2 reads SVGAGI. The CDR3 bases are TGTGCCAGCAGTTACTCAGGACGCGGCTATTCACCCCTCCACTTT. Protein: CASSYSGRGYSPLHF.

There are a few counts of this clonotype. The chain uses TRBV13 and TRBJ2-5; tentatively, D is TRBD1 (6 bases). The DNA end favors TRBJ2-1, so the J call may be wrong. The CDR3 covers 14 residues. Germline V gives CDR1 PRHDT, CDR2 FYEKMQ (reference sequence). The CDR3 sequence is CASSPGQTGGEQFF. DNA of the CDR3: TGTGCCAGCAGCCCCGGACAGACGGGCGGTGAGCAGTTCTTC.

In this sample, this clonotype turned up a few times. A read error may account for a junction end that differs from germline. The J gene is TRBJ2-5, the V gene TRBV7-7, with D possibly TRBD2 on 6 matching bases. The CDR3 covers 20 residues. Germline CDR1 SSHAT, CDR2 FNYEAQ (reference sequence). Here the CDR3 DNA reads TGTGCTAGCAGCTTAGCCCCTTTCGATTTCGCGGGGACGTACCAAGAGACCCAGTACTTC. Amino acids: CASSLAPFDFAGTYQETQYF.

The rearrangement joins TRBV29-1 to TRBJ1-1; 9 positions agree with TRBD1. Germline assignment: CDR1 SQVTM and CDR2 ANQGSEA. V dropped 6 bases and J dropped 1; count of bases not matched to a gene: 12. This CDR3 comprises 16 residues. The CDR3 loop is CSVGIGTGMANTEAFF. The CDR3, as DNA: TGCAGCGTCGGGATAGGGACAGGGATGGCGAACACTGAAGCTTTCTTT.

The gene calls are TRBV20-1 and TRBJ2-3; D remains unclear. The CDR3 spans 14 residues. CDR1 and CDR2 from the germline V gene are DFQATT and SNEGSKA (reference sequence). V was shortened by 7 bases and J by 1 base, with 15 bases between the two germline ends. CDR3 DNA: TGCAGTGGACAAAGGCCCTTTGGCACAGATACGCAGTATTTT. Translated: CSGQRPFGTDTQYF.